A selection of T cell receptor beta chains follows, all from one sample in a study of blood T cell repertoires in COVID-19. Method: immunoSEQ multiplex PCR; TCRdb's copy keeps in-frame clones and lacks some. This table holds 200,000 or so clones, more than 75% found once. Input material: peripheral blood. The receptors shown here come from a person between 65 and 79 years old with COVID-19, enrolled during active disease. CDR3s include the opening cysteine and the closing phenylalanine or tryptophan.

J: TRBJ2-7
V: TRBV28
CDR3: CASSSAPSEQYF

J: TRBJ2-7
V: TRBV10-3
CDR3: CAISRYSSPSSYEQYF

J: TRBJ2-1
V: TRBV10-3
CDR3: CAIDKREGGSEQFF

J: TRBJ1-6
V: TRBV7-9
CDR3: CASSRGQGGSPLHF

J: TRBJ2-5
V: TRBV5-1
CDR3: CASSFAGRGRQETQYF

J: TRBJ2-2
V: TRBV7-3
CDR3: CASSSQGDTGELFF

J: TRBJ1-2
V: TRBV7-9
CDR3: CASSSRQGEGYGYTF

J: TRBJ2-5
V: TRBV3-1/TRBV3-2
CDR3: CASRSGSGGEHF

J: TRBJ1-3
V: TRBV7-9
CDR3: CASSLVIGGDRASGNTIYF

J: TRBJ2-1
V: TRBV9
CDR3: CASSPGQGSVFYNEQFF

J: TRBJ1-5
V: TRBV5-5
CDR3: CASSFTDNQPQHF

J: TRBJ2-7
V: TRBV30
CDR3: CAWSANREQYF

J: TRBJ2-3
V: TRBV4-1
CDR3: CASSQDIAGGGDTQYF

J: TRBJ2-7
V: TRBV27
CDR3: CASRLAGFSYEQYF

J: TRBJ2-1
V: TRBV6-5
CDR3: CASSRNSGSSEQFF

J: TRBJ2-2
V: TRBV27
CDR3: CASSPSGGAFAAELFF

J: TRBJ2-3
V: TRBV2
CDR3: CASSRGRDTDTQYF

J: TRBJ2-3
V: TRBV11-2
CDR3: CASSQSGGATDTQYF

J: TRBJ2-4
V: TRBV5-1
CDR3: CASSLDGGGLAKNIQYF

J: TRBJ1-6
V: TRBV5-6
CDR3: CASSPGQGVVNSPLHF

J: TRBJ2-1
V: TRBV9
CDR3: CASSRTGAYNEQFF

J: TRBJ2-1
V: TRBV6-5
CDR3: CASSYRRRDRYNEQFF

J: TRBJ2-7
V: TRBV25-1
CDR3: CASSENSRDHSYEQYF

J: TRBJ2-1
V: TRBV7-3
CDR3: CASSLTGTSIGDNEQFF

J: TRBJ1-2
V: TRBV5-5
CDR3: CASSFGFTGNYGYTF

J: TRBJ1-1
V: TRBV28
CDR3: CASSLPRKNTEAFF

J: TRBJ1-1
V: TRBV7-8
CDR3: CASSLASGGRTEAFF

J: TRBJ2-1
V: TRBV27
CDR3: CASLAGVRAFF

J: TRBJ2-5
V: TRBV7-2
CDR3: CASSLVQGLETQYF

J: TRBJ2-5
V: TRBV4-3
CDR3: CASSRGSGRLDVETQYF

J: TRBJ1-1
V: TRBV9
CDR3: CASSVAGGNTEAFF

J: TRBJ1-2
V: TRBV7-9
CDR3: CASSLGSDYGYTF

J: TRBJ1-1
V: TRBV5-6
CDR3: CASSLVGTGPEAFF

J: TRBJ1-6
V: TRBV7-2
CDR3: CASSSGQTGSPLHF

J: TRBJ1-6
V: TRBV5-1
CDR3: CASSFGTVYNSPLHF